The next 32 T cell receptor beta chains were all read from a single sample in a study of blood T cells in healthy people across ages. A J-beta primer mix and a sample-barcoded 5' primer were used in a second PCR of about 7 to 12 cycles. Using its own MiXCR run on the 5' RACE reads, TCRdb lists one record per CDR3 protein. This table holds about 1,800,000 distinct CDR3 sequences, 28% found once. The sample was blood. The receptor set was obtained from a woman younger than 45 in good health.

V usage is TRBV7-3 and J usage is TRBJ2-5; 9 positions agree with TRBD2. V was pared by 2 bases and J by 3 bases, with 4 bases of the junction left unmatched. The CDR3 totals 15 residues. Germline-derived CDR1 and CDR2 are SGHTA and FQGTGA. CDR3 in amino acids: CASSLGTSLEETQYF. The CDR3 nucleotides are TGTGCCAGCAGCTTAGGGACTAGCTTGGAAGAGACCCAGTACTTC.

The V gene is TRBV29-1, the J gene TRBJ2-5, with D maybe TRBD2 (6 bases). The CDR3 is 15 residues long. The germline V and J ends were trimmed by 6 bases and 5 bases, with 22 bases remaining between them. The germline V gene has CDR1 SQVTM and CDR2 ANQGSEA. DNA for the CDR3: TGCAGCGTCTCCCCGGCGGGGAGCCCAGGCGAGACCCAGTACTTC. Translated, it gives CSVSPAGSPGETQYF.

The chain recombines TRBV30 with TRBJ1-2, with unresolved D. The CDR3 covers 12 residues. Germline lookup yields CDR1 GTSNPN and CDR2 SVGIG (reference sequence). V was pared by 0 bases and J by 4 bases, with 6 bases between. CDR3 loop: CAWSVPFYGYTF. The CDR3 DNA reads TGTGCCTGGAGTGTACCCTTCTATGGCTACACCTTC.

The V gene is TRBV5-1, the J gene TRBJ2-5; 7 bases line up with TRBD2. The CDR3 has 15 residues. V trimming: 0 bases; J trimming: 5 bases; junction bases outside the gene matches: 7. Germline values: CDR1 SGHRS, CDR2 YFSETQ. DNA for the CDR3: TGCGCCAGCAGCTTGGCTGGACTAGAAGCGGAGACCCAGTACTTC. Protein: CASSLAGLEAETQYF. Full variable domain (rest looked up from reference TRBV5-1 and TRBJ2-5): KAGVTQTPRYLIKTRGQQVTLSCSPISGHRSVSWYQQTPGQGLQFLFEYFSETQRNKGNFPGRFSGRQFSNSRSEMNVSTLELGDSALYLCASSLAGLEAETQYFGPGTRLLVL.

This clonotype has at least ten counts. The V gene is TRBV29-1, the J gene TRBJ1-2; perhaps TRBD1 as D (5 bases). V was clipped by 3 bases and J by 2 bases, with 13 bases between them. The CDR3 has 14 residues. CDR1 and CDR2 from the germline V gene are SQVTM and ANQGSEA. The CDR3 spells CSVESGTLNYGYTF. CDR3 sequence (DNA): TGCAGCGTTGAGTCCGGGACCCTAAACTATGGCTACACCTTC.

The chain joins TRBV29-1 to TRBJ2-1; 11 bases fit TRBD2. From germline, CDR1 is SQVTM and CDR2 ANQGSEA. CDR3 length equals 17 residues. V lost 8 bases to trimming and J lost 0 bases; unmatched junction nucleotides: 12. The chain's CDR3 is CSPSGLAGANSYNEQFF. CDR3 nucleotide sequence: TGCAGCCCATCAGGACTAGCGGGCGCTAACTCCTACAATGAGCAGTTCTTC.

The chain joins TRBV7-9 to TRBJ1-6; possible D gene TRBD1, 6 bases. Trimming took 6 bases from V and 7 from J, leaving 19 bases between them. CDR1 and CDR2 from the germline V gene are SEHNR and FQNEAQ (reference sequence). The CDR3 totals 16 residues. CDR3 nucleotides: TGTGCCAGCAGGGTTCTTGGGGGCACAGCGAATTCACCCCTCCACTTT. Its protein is CASRVLGGTANSPLHF.

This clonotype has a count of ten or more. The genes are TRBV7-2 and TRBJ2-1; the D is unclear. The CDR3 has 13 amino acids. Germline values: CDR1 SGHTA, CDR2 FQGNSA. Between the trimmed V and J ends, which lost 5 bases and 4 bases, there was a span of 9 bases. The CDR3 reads CASSPPPYNEQFF. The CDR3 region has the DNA TGTGCCAGCAGCCCACCCCCTTACAATGAGCAGTTCTTC. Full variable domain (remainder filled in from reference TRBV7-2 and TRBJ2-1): GAGVSQSPSNKVTEKGKDVELRCDPISGHTALYWYRQSLGQGLEFLIYFQGNSAPDKSGLPSDRFSAERTGGSVSTLTIQRTQQEDSAVYLCASSPPPYNEQFFGPGTRLTVL.

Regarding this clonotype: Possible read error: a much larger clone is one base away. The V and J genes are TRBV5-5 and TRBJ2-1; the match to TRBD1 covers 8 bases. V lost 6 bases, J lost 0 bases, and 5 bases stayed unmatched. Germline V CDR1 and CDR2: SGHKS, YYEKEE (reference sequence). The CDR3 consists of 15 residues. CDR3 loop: CASNFGQGSYNEQFF. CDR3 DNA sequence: TGTGCCAGCAACTTCGGACAGGGCTCCTACAATGAGCAGTTCTTC.

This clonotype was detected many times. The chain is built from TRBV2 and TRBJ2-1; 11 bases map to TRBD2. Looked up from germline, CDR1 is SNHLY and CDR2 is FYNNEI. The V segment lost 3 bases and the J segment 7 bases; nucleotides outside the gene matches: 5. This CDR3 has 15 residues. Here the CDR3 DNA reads TGTGCCAGCAGTGATTTGTGGACTAGCGGGAATGAGCAGTTCTTC. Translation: CASSDLWTSGNEQFF.

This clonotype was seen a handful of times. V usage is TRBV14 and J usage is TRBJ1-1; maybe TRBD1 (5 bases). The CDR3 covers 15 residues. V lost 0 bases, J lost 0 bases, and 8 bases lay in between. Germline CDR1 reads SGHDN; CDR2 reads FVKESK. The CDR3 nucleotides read TGTGCCAGCAGCCAAGATTGGGGGTTGAACACTGAAGCTTTCTTT. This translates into CASSQDWGLNTEAFF. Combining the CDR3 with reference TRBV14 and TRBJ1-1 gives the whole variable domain EAGVTQFPSHSVIEKGQTVTLRCDPISGHDNLYWYRRVMGKEIKFLLHFVKESKQDESGMPNNRFLAERTGGTYSTLKVQPAELEDSGVYFCASSQDWGLNTEAFFGQGTRLTVV.

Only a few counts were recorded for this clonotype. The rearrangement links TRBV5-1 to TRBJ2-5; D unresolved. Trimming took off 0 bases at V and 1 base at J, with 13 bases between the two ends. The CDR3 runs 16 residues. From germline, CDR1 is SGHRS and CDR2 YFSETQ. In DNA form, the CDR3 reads TGCGCCAGCAGCTTGGGGGGAACCACCAGCCAAGAGACCCAGTACTTC. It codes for CASSLGGTTSQETQYF.

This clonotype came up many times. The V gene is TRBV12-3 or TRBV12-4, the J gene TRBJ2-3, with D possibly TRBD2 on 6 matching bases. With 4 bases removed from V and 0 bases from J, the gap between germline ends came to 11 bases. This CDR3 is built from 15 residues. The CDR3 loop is CASSYQAGSTDTQYF. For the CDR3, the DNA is TGTGCCAGCAGTTATCAGGCGGGAAGCACAGATACGCAGTATTTT.

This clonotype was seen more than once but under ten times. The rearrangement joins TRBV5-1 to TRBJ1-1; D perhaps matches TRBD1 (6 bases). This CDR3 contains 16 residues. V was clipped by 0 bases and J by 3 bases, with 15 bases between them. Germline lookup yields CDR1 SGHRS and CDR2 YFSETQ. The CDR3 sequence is CASSLVTGKGDTEAFF. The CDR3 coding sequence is TGCGCCAGCAGCTTGGTCACAGGGAAAGGGGACACTGAAGCTTTCTTT. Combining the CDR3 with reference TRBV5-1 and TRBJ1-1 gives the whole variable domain KAGVTQTPRYLIKTRGQQVTLSCSPISGHRSVSWYQQTPGQGLQFLFEYFSETQRNKGNFPGRFSGRQFSNSRSEMNVSTLELGDSALYLCASSLVTGKGDTEAFFGQGTRLTVV.

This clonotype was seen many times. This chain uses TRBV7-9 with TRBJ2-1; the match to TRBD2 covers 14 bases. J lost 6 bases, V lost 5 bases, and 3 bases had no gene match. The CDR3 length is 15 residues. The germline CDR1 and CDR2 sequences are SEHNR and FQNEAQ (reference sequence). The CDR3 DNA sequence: TGTGCCAGCAGCCGAGGACTAGCGGGGGGCAATGAGCAGTTCTTC. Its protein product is CASSRGLAGGNEQFF.

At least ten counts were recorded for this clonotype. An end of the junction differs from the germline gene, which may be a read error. CDR3 region: CASSLDRAGYEQYF. The CDR3 DNA is TGTGCCAGCAGTTTAGACAGGGCGGGGTACGAGCAGTACTTC. The V call is TRBV7-2, the J call TRBJ2-7; possibly TRBD1 for D (7 bases). Germline CDR1 and CDR2: SGHTA and FQGNSA. This CDR3 spans 14 amino acids.

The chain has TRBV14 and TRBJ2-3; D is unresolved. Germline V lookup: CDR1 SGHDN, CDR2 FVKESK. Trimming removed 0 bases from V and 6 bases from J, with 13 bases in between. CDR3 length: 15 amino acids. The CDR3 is CASSQDLPLGDTQYF. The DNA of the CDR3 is TGTGCCAGCAGCCAAGATTTGCCCCTTGGGGATACGCAGTATTTT.

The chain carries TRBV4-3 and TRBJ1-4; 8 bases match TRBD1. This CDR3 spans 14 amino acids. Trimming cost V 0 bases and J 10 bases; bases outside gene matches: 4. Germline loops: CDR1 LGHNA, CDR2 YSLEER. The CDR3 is CASSQEGQGGKLFF. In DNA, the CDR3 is TGCGCCAGCAGCCAAGAAGGACAGGGCGGAAAACTGTTTTTT.

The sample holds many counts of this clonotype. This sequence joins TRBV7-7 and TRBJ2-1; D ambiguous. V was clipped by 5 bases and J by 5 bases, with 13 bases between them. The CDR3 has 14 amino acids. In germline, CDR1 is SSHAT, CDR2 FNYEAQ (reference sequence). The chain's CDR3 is CASSLTTQNNEQFF. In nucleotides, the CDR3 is TGTGCCAGCAGCCTAACTACACAGAACAATGAGCAGTTCTTC.

The CDR3 sequence: CASSLSREGRGETQYF. DNA of the CDR3: TGTGCCAGCAGCTTGAGTCGGGAGGGCCGTGGGGAGACCCAGTACTTC. The rearrangement joins TRBV7-9 to TRBJ2-5, with 8 bases lining up with TRBD2. With 3 bases clipped from V and 5 bases from J, the junction kept 11 bases outside the gene matches. Looked up from germline, CDR1 is SEHNR and CDR2 is FQNEAQ (reference sequence). The CDR3 sequence is 16 residues long.

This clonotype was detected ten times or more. CDR3 DNA sequence: TGTGCCAGCAGCCCCCGGGAGATTTCCTACGAGCAGTACTTC. Translating gives CASSPREISYEQYF. The chain links TRBV9 to TRBJ2-7; possible D gene TRBD2, 6 bases. The CDR3 is 14 amino acids. CDR1 is SGDLS and CDR2 is YYNGEE in the germline V gene. V lost 4 bases, J lost 1 base, and 12 bases lay in between.

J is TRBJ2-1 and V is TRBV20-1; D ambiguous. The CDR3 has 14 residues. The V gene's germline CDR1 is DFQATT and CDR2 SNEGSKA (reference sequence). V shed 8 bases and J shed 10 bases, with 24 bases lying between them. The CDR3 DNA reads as TGCAGTTCTCAGGCGCCCGGCCTCAATAGGGAGCAGTTCTTC. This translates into CSSQAPGLNREQFF.

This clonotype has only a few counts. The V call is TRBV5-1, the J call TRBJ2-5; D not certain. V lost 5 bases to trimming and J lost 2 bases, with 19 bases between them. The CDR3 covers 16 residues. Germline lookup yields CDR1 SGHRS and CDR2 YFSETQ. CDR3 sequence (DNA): TGCGCCAGCAGGGAGCAGCTCCCCGAAGGACAAGAGACCCAGTACTTC. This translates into CASREQLPEGQETQYF.

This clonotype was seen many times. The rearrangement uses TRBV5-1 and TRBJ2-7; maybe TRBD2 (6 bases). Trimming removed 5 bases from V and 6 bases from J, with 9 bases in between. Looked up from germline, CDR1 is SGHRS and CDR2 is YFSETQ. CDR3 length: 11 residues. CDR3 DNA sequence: TGCGCCAGCAGATTCGGGGGCGAGCAGTACTTC. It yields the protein CASRFGGEQYF.

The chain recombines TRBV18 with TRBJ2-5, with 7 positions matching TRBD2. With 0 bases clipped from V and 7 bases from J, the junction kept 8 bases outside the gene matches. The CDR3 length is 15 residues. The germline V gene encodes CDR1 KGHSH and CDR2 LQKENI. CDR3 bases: TGTGCCAGCTCACCACCTGCCGGACTAGAGGGGACCCAGTACTTC. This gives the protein CASSPPAGLEGTQYF.

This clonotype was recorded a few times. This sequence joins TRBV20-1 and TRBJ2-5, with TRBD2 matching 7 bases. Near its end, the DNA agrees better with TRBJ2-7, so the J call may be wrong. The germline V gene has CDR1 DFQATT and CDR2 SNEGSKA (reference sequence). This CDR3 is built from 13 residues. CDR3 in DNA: TGCAGTGCTAAGGGAGGGGTCCACTACGAGCAGTACTTC. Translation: CSAKGGVHYEQYF.

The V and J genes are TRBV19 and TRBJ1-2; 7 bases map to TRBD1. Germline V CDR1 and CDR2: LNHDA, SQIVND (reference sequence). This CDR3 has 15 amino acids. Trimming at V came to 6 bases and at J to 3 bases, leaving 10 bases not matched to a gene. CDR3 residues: CASRTPGQLYYGYTF. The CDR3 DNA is TGTGCCAGTAGGACCCCGGGACAGCTATACTATGGCTACACCTTC.

CDR3 sequence: CASSFRGAGDQPQHF. CDR3 DNA sequence: TGTGCCAGCAGTTTCCGGGGGGCAGGGGATCAGCCCCAGCATTTT. The V gene is TRBV12-3 or TRBV12-4, the J gene TRBJ1-5; a weak D match, TRBD1 (6 bases). There are 15 residues in the CDR3. Trimming took off 3 bases at V and 5 bases at J, with 14 bases between the two ends.

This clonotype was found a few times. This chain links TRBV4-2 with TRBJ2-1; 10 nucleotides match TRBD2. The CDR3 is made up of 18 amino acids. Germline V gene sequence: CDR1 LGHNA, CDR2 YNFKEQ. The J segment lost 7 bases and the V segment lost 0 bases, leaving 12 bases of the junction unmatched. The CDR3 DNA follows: TGTGCCAGCAGCCAAGATCCCCTAGCGGGAGAGGGGGATAATGAGCAGTTCTTC. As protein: CASSQDPLAGEGDNEQFF.

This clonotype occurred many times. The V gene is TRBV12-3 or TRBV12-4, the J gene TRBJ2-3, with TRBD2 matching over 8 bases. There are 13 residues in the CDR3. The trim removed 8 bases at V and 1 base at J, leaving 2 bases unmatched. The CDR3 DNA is TGTGCCAGCGAGACTAGCGGCACAGATACGCAGTATTTT. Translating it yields CASETSGTDTQYF.

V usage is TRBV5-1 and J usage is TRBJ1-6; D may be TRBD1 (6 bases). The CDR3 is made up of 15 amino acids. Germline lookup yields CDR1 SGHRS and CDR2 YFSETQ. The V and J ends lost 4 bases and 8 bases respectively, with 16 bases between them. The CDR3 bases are TGCGCCAGCAGCGCGCAGACAGGCGTTTATTCACCCCTCCACTTT. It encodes CASSAQTGVYSPLHF.

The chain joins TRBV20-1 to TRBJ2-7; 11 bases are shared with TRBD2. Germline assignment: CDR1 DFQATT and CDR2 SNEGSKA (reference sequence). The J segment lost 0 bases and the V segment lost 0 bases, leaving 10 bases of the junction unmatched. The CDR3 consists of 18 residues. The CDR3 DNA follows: TGCAGTGCTAGAGATCCGAGGACTAGCGGGTTTAGCTCCTACGAGCAGTACTTC. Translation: CSARDPRTSGFSSYEQYF.